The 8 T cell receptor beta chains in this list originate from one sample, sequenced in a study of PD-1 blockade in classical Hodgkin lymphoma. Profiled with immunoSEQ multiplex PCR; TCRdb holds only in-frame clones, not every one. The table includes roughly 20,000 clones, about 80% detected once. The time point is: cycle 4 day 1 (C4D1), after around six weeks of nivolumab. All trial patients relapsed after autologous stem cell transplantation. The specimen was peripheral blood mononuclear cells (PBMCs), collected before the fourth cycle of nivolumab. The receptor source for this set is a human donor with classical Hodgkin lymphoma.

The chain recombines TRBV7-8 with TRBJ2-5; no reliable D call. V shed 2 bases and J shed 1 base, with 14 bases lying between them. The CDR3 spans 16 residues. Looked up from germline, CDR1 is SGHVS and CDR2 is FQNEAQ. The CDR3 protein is CASSLTRPGSQETQYF. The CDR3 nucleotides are TGTGCCAGCAGCTTAACCCGGCCTGGTTCCCAAGAGACCCAGTACTTC.

CDR3 loop: CASSVEVGTFTDTQYF. The CDR3 DNA reads TGTGCCAGCAGCGTAGAAGTGGGGACCTTCACAGATACGCAGTATTTT. V gene TRBV9 combines with J gene TRBJ2-3; D is tentatively TRBD1 or TRBD2 (5 bases each). This CDR3 region has 16 residues. V was trimmed by 0 bases and J by 2 bases, leaving 13 bases between them. Germline V gene data show CDR1 as SGDLS and CDR2 as YYNGEE.

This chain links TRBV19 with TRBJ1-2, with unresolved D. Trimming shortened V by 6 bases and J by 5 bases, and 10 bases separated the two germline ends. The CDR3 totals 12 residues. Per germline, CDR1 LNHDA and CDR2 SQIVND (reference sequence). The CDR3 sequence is CASRFETYGYTF. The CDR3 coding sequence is TGTGCCAGTAGATTCGAAACGTATGGCTACACCTTC.

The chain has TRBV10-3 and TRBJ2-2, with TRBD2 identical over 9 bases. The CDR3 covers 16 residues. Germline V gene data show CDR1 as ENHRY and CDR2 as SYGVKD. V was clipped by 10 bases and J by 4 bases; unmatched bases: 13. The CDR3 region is CATRDSGSALTGELFF. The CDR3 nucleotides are TGTGCCACCCGGGATAGCGGGAGTGCTCTCACCGGGGAGCTGTTTTTT.

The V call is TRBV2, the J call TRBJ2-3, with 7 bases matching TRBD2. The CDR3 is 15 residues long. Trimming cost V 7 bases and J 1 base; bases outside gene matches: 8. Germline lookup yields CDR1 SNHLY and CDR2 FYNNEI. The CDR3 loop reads CASTTSRGGTDTQYF. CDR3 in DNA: TGTGCCAGCACCACGAGCCGGGGGGGCACAGATACGCAGTATTTT.

CDR3 coding DNA: TGTGCCAGCAGCTTAATAGGGGCGACCCAAGAGACCCAGTACTTC. Translation gives CASSLIGATQETQYF. The chain combines TRBV7-9 with TRBJ2-5; a weak D match, TRBD1 (5 bases). Trimming cost V 2 bases and J 1 base, with 11 bases left between them. CDR3 length equals 15 residues. CDR1 SEHNR and CDR2 FQNEAQ come from the germline V gene (reference sequence).

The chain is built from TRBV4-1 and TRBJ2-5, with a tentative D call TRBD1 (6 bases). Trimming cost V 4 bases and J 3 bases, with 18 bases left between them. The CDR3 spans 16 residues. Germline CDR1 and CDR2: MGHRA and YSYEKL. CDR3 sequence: CASSLSPTGLEETQYF. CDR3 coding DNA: TGCGCCAGCAGCCTATCCCCAACAGGGTTGGAAGAGACCCAGTACTTC.

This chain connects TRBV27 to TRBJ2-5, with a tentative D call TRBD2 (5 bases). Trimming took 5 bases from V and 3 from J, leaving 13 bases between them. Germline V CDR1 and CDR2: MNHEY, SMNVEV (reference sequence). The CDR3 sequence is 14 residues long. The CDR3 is CASSPLRGEETQYF. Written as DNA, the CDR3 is TGTGCCAGCAGTCCCCTCCGGGGTGAAGAGACCCAGTACTTC.